A single sample gave rise to the 5 T cell receptor beta chains below, sequenced in a study of blood T cell repertoires in COVID-19. Assay used: immunoSEQ multiplex PCR; TCRdb lists only in-frame clones, some missing. The table includes some 460,000 clones, around 89% detected once. The sample consisted of peripheral blood. The receptors stem from a woman in her thirties with acute or convalescent COVID-19.

Note on this clone: Distinct nucleotide sequences in the sample also encode this CDR3. This chain connects TRBV3-1 (or the pseudogene TRBV3-2) to TRBJ2-7, with D maybe TRBD1 (5 bases). With 1 base removed from V and 2 bases from J, the gap between germline ends came to 9 bases. The CDR3 covers 14 residues. Per the germline V gene, CDR1 is LGHDT and CDR2 is YNNKEL (reference sequence). CDR3 in amino acids: CASSQGGGTYEQYF. CDR3 nucleotides: TGTGCCAGCAGCCAAGGGGGCGGAACCTACGAGCAGTACTTC.

The CDR3 reads CASSLAASNNEQFF. CDR3 DNA: TGTGCCAGCAGCTTGGCCGCTAGCAACAATGAGCAGTTCTTC. The J gene is TRBJ2-1, the V gene TRBV5-4; D may be TRBD2 (5 bases). The germline gives CDR1 SGHNT, CDR2 YYREEE (reference sequence). Trimming removed 0 bases at V and 5 bases at J, with 9 bases between. The CDR3 runs to 14 residues.

The V and J genes are TRBV6-6 and TRBJ2-2, with D unclear. There are 16 residues in the CDR3. V gave up 2 bases and J gave up 3 bases, with 13 bases separating them. The germline V gene encodes CDR1 MNHNY and CDR2 SVGAGI (reference sequence). As DNA, the CDR3 is TGTGCCAGCAGTTACGGGCCTTACCCCCACACCGGGGAGCTGTTTTTT. This encodes CASSYGPYPHTGELFF.

Only a few counts were recorded for this clone. The rearrangement uses TRBV28 and TRBJ1-1; D call uncertain. The V gene's germline CDR1 is MDHEN and CDR2 SYDVKM. The CDR3 spans 12 residues. The V gene lost 7 bases and the J gene lost 5 bases, with 11 bases spanning the gap. CDR3 DNA sequence: TGTGCCAGCATCTCACGAGGAACTGAAGCTTTCTTT. This gives the protein CASISRGTEAFF.

The rearrangement links TRBV3-1 (or the pseudogene TRBV3-2) to TRBJ2-1; 8 positions agree with TRBD2. Germline V lookup: CDR1 LGHDT, CDR2 YNNKEL (reference sequence). The CDR3 totals 15 residues. The V gene end was trimmed by 9 bases and the J gene end by 2 bases; junction bases not matched to a gene: 9. CDR3 coding DNA: TGTGCCAGAATAACTCTAGCGGGTCCCTACAATGAGCAGTTCTTC. It is translated as CARITLAGPYNEQFF.